A single sample is the source of the 9 T cell receptor beta chains below, sequenced in a study of blood T cell repertoires in COVID-19. The method was immunoSEQ multiplex PCR; TCRdb's version includes in-frame clones alone and lacks a portion of them. Found here are about 150,000 clones, 88% of them singletons; the top ten hold around 1.9%. Material: peripheral blood. The source of these receptors is a man over 45 who had recovered from COVID-19.

V and J are TRBV2 and TRBJ1-1; possibly TRBD1 for D (6 bases). Per germline, CDR1 SNHLY and CDR2 FYNNEI. Deletions cut 8 bases from V and 11 bases from J, with 12 bases between. CDR3 length: 10 amino acids. CDR3 DNA sequence: TGTGCCAGCCGGGACACACGGGCTTTCTTT. It specifies CASRDTRAFF. Using reference TRBV2 and TRBJ1-1 for the parts outside the CDR3, the full variable domain is EPEVTQTPSHQVTQMGQEVILRCVPISNHLYFYWYRQILGQKVEFLVSFYNNEISEKSEIFDDQFSVERPDGSNFTLKIRSTKLEDSAMYFCASRDTRAFFGQGTRLTVV.

The chain couples TRBV19 to TRBJ1-4; TRBD1 agrees at 10 bases. The CDR3 totals 13 residues. V shed 11 bases, J shed 5 bases, and the junction held 5 bases outside the gene matches. Per the germline V gene, CDR1 is LNHDA and CDR2 is SQIVND (reference sequence). CDR3 loop: CASRQGANEKLFF. The DNA for the CDR3 is TGTGCCTCCCGACAGGGGGCGAATGAAAAACTGTTTTTT.

This clone was observed once. This chain connects TRBV10-3 to TRBJ1-5; 7 bases match TRBD1. CDR3 length equals 13 residues. Trimming took 6 bases from V and 4 from J; bases not matched to a gene: 3. CDR1 ENHRY and CDR2 SYGVKD come from the germline V gene. The chain's CDR3 is CAIRGQTNQPQHF. DNA of the CDR3: TGTGCCATCAGGGGACAGACAAATCAGCCCCAGCATTTT.

The V gene is TRBV6-5, the J gene TRBJ1-3, with a weak D call TRBD1 (6 bases). This CDR3 is 15 amino acids long. Trimming left V 7 bases short and J 0 bases short, with 13 bases between. In germline, CDR1 is MNHEY, CDR2 SVGAGI. This CDR3 is CASTSDRYSGNTIYF. CDR3 bases: TGTGCCAGCACCTCGGACAGATACTCTGGAAACACCATATATTTT.

The CDR3 sequence: CASSVATSGGGYGYTF. CDR3 sequence (DNA): TGTGCCAGCAGCGTAGCTACGTCAGGGGGCGGCTATGGCTACACCTTC. The chain combines TRBV9 with TRBJ1-2; 8 nucleotides match TRBD1. Per the germline V gene, CDR1 is SGDLS and CDR2 is YYNGEE. V dropped 0 bases and J dropped 4; count of bases not matched to a gene: 8. The CDR3 sequence is 16 residues long.

V gene TRBV11-2 combines with J gene TRBJ2-7; D gene uncertain. There are 13 residues in the CDR3. Germline V gene sequence: CDR1 SGHAT, CDR2 FQNNGV. V shed 1 base and J shed 3 bases, with 7 bases lying between them. The CDR3 region is CASSLGSSYEQYF. DNA for the CDR3: TGTGCCAGCAGCTTAGGGTCGAGCTACGAGCAGTACTTC.

The chain carries TRBV29-1 and TRBJ1-1, with D unclear. CDR1 and CDR2 (germline): SQVTM, ANQGSEA. Trimming cost V 4 bases and J 1 base, with 4 bases left between them. The CDR3 runs 11 residues. Here the CDR3 reads CSVGKNTEAFF. The DNA for the CDR3 is TGCAGCGTTGGTAAGAACACTGAAGCTTTCTTT. The complete variable domain, with remaining parts taken from reference TRBV29-1 and TRBJ1-1, reads SAVISQKPSRDICQRGTSLTIQCQVDSQVTMMFWYRQQPGQSLTLIATANQGSEATYESGFVIDKFPISRPNLTFSTLTVSNMSPEDSSIYLCSVGKNTEAFFGQGTRLTVV.

The V call is TRBV28, the J call TRBJ1-2; 9 bases line up with TRBD1. CDR3 length equals 14 residues. The germline gives CDR1 MDHEN, CDR2 SYDVKM. Trimming at V came to 6 bases and at J to 5 bases, leaving 7 bases not matched to a gene. The CDR3 DNA follows: TGTGCCAGCAGAACCGGGGGGACAGGGTATGGCTACACCTTC. Translating it yields CASRTGGTGYGYTF.

The V and J genes are TRBV3-1 (or the pseudogene TRBV3-2) and TRBJ1-1; a weak D match, TRBD1 (5 bases). This CDR3 contains 16 residues. Trimming cost V 4 bases and J 4 bases, with 19 bases left between them. Per the germline V gene, CDR1 is LGHDT and CDR2 is YNNKEL (reference sequence). The CDR3, as DNA: TGTGCCAGCAGCCTTAAGGGAGGTGGGGGGACCACTGAAGCTTTCTTT. This translates into CASSLKGGGGTTEAFF.